The source of this T cell receptor (beta chain) is a study of spatial heterogeneity in lung cancer. About the research overall: Tumor regions showed TCR transcript counts that correlated strongly with a T cell module score from matched bulk RNA-seq. As counted in raw reads, each unique TCR and UMI combination appeared more than ten times on average.

The CDR3 has 16 residues. V was clipped by 6 bases and J by 0 bases, with 15 bases between them. Germline loops: CDR1 LNHDA, CDR2 SQIVND (reference sequence). The study's findings and limits: Expanded alpha and beta TCR counts within tumors tracked tumor mutation counts.

Each CDR3 protein is one row after TCRdb ran MiXCR on the 5' RACE reads. The sample shows 8,000 or so distinct CDR3 sequences, about 7.7% of them seen only once. The time point is: sample taken at primary tumor resection. The donors were 65 to 85 patients with non-small cell lung cancer that was early-stage and untreated. By proportion, this clonotype is medium-sized. Antigen specificity is unknown. The material sequenced was lung tumor tissue, taken at surgery. The J gene is TRBJ1-3, the V gene TRBV19; D is unclear. This TCR came from a male donor with early-stage non-small cell lung cancer. Here the CDR3 reads CASRMDGLISGNTIYF. CDR3 nucleotides: TGTGCCAGTAGAATGGACGGACTCATCTCTGGAAACACCATATATTTT.